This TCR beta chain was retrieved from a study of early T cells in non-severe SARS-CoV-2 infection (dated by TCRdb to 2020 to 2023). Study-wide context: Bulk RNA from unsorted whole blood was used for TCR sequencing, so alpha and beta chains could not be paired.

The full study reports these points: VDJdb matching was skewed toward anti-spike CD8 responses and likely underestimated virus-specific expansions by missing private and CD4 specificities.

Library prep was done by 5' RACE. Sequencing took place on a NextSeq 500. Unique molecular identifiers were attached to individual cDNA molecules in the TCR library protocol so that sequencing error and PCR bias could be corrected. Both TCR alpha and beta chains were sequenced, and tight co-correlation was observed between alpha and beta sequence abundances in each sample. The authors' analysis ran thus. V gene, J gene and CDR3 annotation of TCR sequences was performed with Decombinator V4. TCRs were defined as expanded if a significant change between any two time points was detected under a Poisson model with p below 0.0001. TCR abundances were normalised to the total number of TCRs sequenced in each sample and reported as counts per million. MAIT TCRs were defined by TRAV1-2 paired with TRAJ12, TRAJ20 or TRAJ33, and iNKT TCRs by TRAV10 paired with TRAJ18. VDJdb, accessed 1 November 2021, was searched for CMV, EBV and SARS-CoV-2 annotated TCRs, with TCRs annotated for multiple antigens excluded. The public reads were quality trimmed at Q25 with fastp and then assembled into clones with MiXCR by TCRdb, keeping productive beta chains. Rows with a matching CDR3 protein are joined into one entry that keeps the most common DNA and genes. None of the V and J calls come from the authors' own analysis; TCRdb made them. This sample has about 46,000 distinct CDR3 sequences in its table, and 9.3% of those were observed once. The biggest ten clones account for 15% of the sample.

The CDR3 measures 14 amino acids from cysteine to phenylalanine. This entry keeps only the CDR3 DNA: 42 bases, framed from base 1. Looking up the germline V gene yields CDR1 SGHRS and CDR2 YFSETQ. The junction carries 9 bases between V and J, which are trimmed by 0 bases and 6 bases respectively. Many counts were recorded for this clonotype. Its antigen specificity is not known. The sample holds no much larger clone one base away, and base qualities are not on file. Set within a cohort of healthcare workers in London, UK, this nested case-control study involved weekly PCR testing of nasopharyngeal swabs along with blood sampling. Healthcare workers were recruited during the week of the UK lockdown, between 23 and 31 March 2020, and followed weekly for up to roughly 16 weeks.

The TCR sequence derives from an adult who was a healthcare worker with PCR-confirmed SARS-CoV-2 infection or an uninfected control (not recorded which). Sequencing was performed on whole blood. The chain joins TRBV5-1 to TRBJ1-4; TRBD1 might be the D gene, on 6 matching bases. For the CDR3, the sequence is CASSLDRADEKLFF. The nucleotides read TGCGCCAGCAGCTTGGACAGGGCTGATGAAAAACTGTTTTTT.